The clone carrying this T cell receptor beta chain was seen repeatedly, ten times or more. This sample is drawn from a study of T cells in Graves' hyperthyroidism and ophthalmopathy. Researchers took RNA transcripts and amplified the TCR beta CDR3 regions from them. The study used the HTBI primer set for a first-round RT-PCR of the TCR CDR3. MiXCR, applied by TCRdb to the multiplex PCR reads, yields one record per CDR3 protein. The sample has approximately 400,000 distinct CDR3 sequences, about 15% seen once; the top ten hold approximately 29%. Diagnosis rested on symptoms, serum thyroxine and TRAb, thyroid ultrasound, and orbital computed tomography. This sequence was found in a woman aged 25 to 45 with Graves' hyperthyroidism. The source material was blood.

The CDR3, as DNA: TGTGCCAGCAGTTTACCCGGGGGGAACTCCTACGAGCAGTACTTC. Its protein product is CASSLPGGNSYEQYF. V usage is TRBV28 and J usage is TRBJ2-7, with TRBD2 identical over 7 bases. The CDR3 contains 15 residues. V was pared by 2 bases and J by 0 bases, with 4 bases of the junction left unmatched. Germline CDR1 reads MDHEN; CDR2 reads SYDVKM.